These T cell receptor beta chains were read from a single sample in a study of cytomegalovirus exposure and HLA in healthy donors. Clones were sequenced by immunoSEQ multiplex PCR, and TCRdb holds only the in-frame ones, with some missing. The sample includes some 51,000 clones, about three quarters of them seen just once. The sequenced sample consisted of PBMCs. These receptors were collected from a female donor in good health and CMV-seronegative. Each CDR3 is given with its conserved first and last residue. D genes are given only for firm matches. Clone size is stated in some rows and not others, as once, few, many or a class when expanded.

TRBJ2-1	TRBD2	.	TRBV4-2	TGTGCCAGCAGCCCGACTAGCGGGAGTCGGGAGCAGTTCTTC	CASSPTSGSREQFF
TRBJ1-1	.	.	TRBV5-1	TGCGCCAGCGGTATACAGGGTTCGACTGAAGCTTTCTTT	CASGIQGSTEAFF
TRBJ2-5	TRBD2	.	TRBV19	TGTGCCAGTAGTGTATCCGGGACTAGCGGGCTGGGGCAGTACTTC	CASSVSGTSGLGQYF
TRBJ1-2	.	.	TRBV28	TGTGCCAGCAGTCCGAAGAGCCATGGCTACACCTTC	CASSPKSHGYTF
TRBJ1-3	TRBD1	.	TRBV19	TGTGCCACCAGACAGGGGGCTGGAAACACCATATATTTT	CATRQGAGNTIYF
TRBJ2-1	TRBD1	.	TRBV6-6	TGTGCCAGCAGTCCCCCGGGACAGACTTACAATGAGCAGTTCTTC	CASSPPGQTYNEQFF
TRBJ2-1	.	once	TRBV7-8	TGTGCCAGCAGCCCCCGTTACAATGAGCAGTTCTTC	CASSPRYNEQFF
TRBJ2-1	.	once	TRBV25-1	TGTGCCAGCAGTGATAAGGGAGAGACTAGCTCCTACAATGAGCAGTTCTTC	CASSDKGETSSYNEQFF
TRBJ2-5	TRBD2	.	TRBV5-3	TGTGCCAGAAGCTTGGATGGGGACCTAGCGGGAGTGCAAGAGACCCAGTACTTC	CARSLDGDLAGVQETQYF
TRBJ1-5	.	few	TRBV9	TGTGCCAGCAGCTCAACAGGATATACAAATCAGCCCCAGCATTTT	CASSSTGYTNQPQHF
TRBJ2-1	TRBD2	.	TRBV7-2	TGTGCCAGCAGCTGGGCCCTAGCGGGAGACAATGAGCAGTTCTTC	CASSWALAGDNEQFF
TRBJ2-7	TRBD1	.	TRBV4-2	TGTGCCAGCAGCCAAGACAATACCGGGACAGTCGACTTC	CASSQDNTGTVDF